The rows below give T cell receptor beta chains drawn from one sample of a study of Graves' ophthalmopathy and Graves' hyperthyroidism. MiXCR, applied by TCRdb to the multiplex PCR reads, yields one record per CDR3 protein. This table holds around 670,000 distinct CDR3 sequences, 40% found once. Sequenced sample: peripheral blood. The source is an adult man with Graves' ophthalmopathy. CDR3s include the opening cysteine and the closing phenylalanine or tryptophan. The order of the fields is J gene, clone size, V gene, D gene, CDR3 DNA, CDR3 protein. D genes are given only for firm matches. Clone size, where shown, is once, few, many, or a class for clones that have expanded.

TRBJ1-6,-,TRBV6-5,-,TGTGCCAGCAGTGTTCGGAGGGCCACAATCCTTAATTCACCCCTCCACTTT,CASSVRRATILNSPLHF
TRBJ1-1,-,TRBV7-8,-,TGTGCCAGCAGCCCTCAACCAAAGACAGGGAACACTGAAGCTTTCTTT,CASSPQPKTGNTEAFF
TRBJ1-2,-,TRBV10-3,-,TGTGCCATCTCCAACCGGGGCAGGAGTTATGGCTACACCTTC,CAISNRGRSYGYTF
TRBJ2-2,few,TRBV7-9,-,TGTGCCAGCAGCTCACGGAATGTGGACACCGGGGAGCTGTTTTTT,CASSSRNVDTGELFF
TRBJ1-6,-,TRBV20-1,TRBD1,TGCAGTGCTCTCAGGGGGCCCTCCTATAATTCACCCCTCCACTTT,CSALRGPSYNSPLHF
TRBJ2-2,few,TRBV5-6,-,TGTGCCAGCAGCTTGGGGGCCTACACCGGGGAGCTGTTTTTT,CASSLGAYTGELFF
TRBJ1-2,-,TRBV2,-,TGTGCCAGCAGTACAGGGAGGGACTATGGCTACACCTTC,CASSTGRDYGYTF
TRBJ2-5,many,TRBV7-2,TRBD2,TGTGCCAGCAGCATCGGACTAGCGGGAGGCCAAGAGACCCAGTACTTC,CASSIGLAGGQETQYF
TRBJ1-1,few,TRBV6-6,TRBD1,TGTGCCAGCTATGAGTCCCGGGACAGGGTTCAGGCTTTCTTT,CASYESRDRVQAFF
TRBJ2-3,few,TRBV15,-,TGTGCCACCAGCAGAGGAGCTGTGAGCACAGATACGCAGTATTTT,CATSRGAVSTDTQYF
TRBJ2-2,-,TRBV19,-,TGTGCCAGTAGTATAGAGAACGGCGGGGAGCTGTTTTTT,CASSIENGGELFF
TRBJ2-7,-,TRBV20-1,-,TGCAGTGCTAGAGAATCTTTCCGCGAGCAGTACTTC,CSARESFREQYF
TRBJ1-1,many,TRBV19,-,TGTGCCAGTAGTATAGATCGTGTCCCGACTGAAGCTTTCTTT,CASSIDRVPTEAFF
TRBJ1-5,-,TRBV19,-,TGTGCCAGTTACGATGACAGTTCACAGCCCCAGCATTTT,CASYDDSSQPQHF
TRBJ1-6,many,TRBV7-9,TRBD1,TGTGCCAGCAGTGGACAGGGGGCCTCACCCCTCCACTTT,CASSGQGASPLHF
TRBJ1-5,-,TRBV24-1,-,TGTGCCAGCAAGGGGAGGGGGGGAAATCAGCCCCAGCATTTT,CASKGRGGNQPQHF